The rows below give T cell receptor beta chains drawn from one sample of a study of CD8+ T cells in alopecia areata. Profiling relied on immunoSEQ multiplex PCR, and the TCRdb table lists in-frame clones only, not all of them. The table has approximately 280,000 clones, more than 45% seen once. The sample was CD4+ T cells sorted from blood, taken at week 24, from a patient treated with tofacitinib. These receptors were collected from a human donor with alopecia areata. CDR3s include the opening cysteine and the closing phenylalanine or tryptophan. Each record gives: V gene, D gene, clone size, J gene, CDR3 DNA, CDR3 protein. A D gene is named only where the DNA matches it firmly. Size is omitted from some rows. Given values are once, few, many or a class for expanded clones.

TRBV5-6	NA	NA	TRBJ1-2	TGTGCCAGCAGCTTTGGGGGGAGAAATGGCTACACCTTC	CASSFGGRNGYTF
TRBV7-6	NA	few	TRBJ1-4	TGTGCCAGCAGCCCGTCCCTCGGGGGGGGTAATGAAAAACTGTTTTTT	CASSPSLGGGNEKLFF
TRBV4-2	TRBD1	NA	TRBJ2-7	TGTGCCAGCAGCCAAGCCGGGACAGGCTCCTACGAGCAGTACTTC	CASSQAGTGSYEQYF
TRBV6-1	NA	NA	TRBJ2-6	TGTGCCAGCCTTGAGGCATCTGGGGCCAACGTCCTGACTTTC	CASLEASGANVLTF
TRBV7-9	NA	NA	TRBJ1-1	TGTGCCAGCAGCTTAATCACTGAAGCTTTCTTT	CASSLITEAFF
TRBV6-5	NA	few	TRBJ1-5	TGTGCCAGCAGTTATAACCGGCTGGGGAATCAGCCCCAGCATTTT	CASSYNRLGNQPQHF
TRBV29-1	NA	NA	TRBJ1-4	TGCAGCGGAGGGGGGGGAAATGAAAAACTGTTTTTT	CSGGGGNEKLFF
TRBV29-1	NA	once	TRBJ1-1	TGCAGCGCGGGCGGCTTCACTGAAGCTTTCTTT	CSAGGFTEAFF
TRBV15	TRBD2	NA	TRBJ2-3	TGTGCCACCAGCAGAGATCTCGGCGGGGGGGCCAATACGCAGTATTTT	CATSRDLGGGANTQYF
TRBV4-3	NA	NA	TRBJ2-1	TGCGCCAGCAGCCAAGAAGGGCTACCTTACAATGAGCAGTTCTTC	CASSQEGLPYNEQFF
TRBV6-1	NA	NA	TRBJ2-5	TGTGCCAGCAGTATAGGGTCCCCGCTAGACTTC	CASSIGSPLDF
TRBV6-6	NA	NA	TRBJ2-2	TGTGCCAGCAGTCCAAGGGGGACCGCGCACGGGGAGCTGTTTTTT	CASSPRGTAHGELFF
TRBV6-5	NA	NA	TRBJ1-1	TGTGCCAGCAGTGAAGTTCCAAACACTGAAGCTTTCTTT	CASSEVPNTEAFF
TRBV6-6	TRBD1	NA	TRBJ2-5	TGTGCCAGCAGTTCCGACAGGGAACTGTACTTC	CASSSDRELYF
TRBV6-6	NA	once	TRBJ2-5	TGTGCCAGTGCTAGCTGGGGAGAGACCCAGTACTTC	CASASWGETQYF
TRBV15	NA	NA	TRBJ1-1	TGTGCCACCAGCAGAGACAGGGTGAACACTGAAGCTTTCTTT	CATSRDRVNTEAFF
TRBV2	NA	NA	TRBJ2-5	TGTGCCAGCAGTCAAGGAGGGGAGACCCAGTACTTC	CASSQGGETQYF
TRBV29-1	NA	NA	TRBJ1-2	TGCAGCGTTGTTTGGGGGAACTATGGCTACACCTTC	CSVVWGNYGYTF
TRBV29-1	NA	few	TRBJ1-2	TGCAGCGTTGTGCAGGGTGGGAGTGGCTACACCTTC	CSVVQGGSGYTF
TRBV5-1	TRBD1	few	TRBJ1-5	TGCGCCAGCAGCTTGGACAGGGGGGGCAATCAGCCCCAGCATTTT	CASSLDRGGNQPQHF
TRBV5-1	NA	NA	TRBJ1-1	TGCGCCAGCAGCACCCTGACAGGTTGGAACACTGAAGCTTTCTTT	CASSTLTGWNTEAFF
TRBV15	NA	few	TRBJ2-5	TGTGCCACCAGCAGTGGGGCCGGGACCCAGTACTTC	CATSSGAGTQYF
TRBV4-3	NA	NA	TRBJ1-1	TGCGCCAGCAGCCTGGCCGGGGGGGCCAGGGAAGCTTTCTTT	CASSLAGGAREAFF
TRBV29-1	NA	few	TRBJ1-1	TGCAGCGTTGGGGAGGTCGAAGCTTTCTTT	CSVGEVEAFF
TRBV7-2	TRBD2	few	TRBJ2-3	TGTGCCAGCAGGGTTACTAGCGGGGGTAACACAGATACGCAGTATTTT	CASRVTSGGNTDTQYF
TRBV20-1	NA	NA	TRBJ2-3	TGCAGTGCTAGCTACACAGATACGCAGTATTTT	CSASYTDTQYF
TRBV7-8	NA	few	TRBJ1-1	TGTGCCAGCTTCTCCCGGGGGATGAACACTGAAGCTTTCTTT	CASFSRGMNTEAFF
TRBV29-1	NA	NA	TRBJ1-1	TGCAGCGGGGGAATTAACACTGAAGCTTTCTTT	CSGGINTEAFF
TRBV6-6	TRBD1	NA	TRBJ2-5	TGTGCCAGCAGTCAGACACAGGGGAGTAAAGAGACCCAGTACTTC	CASSQTQGSKETQYF
TRBV6-6	NA	few	TRBJ1-2	TGTGCCAGCTTTATGAACTATGGCTACACCTTC	CASFMNYGYTF
TRBV14	NA	many	TRBJ1-1	TGTGCCAGCAGCGCCGGACTGAGGAACACTGAAGCTTTCTTT	CASSAGLRNTEAFF
TRBV19	TRBD2	few	TRBJ2-5	TGTGCCAGTAGTCCCCAGGGACTAGCGGGGGAGACCCAGTACTTC	CASSPQGLAGETQYF
TRBV5-1	TRBD2	NA	TRBJ2-6	TGCGCCAGCAGGGCGGGACTAGCGGGGGCCAACTCTGGGGCCAACGTCCTGACTTTC	CASRAGLAGANSGANVLTF
TRBV29-1	TRBD1	NA	TRBJ1-2	TGCAGCGTTGATCTGAGTGGACAGGGGGCAGCATCCGGCTACACCTTC	CSVDLSGQGAASGYTF
TRBV4-2	TRBD2	once	TRBJ2-1	TGTGCCAGCAGCGGGACTAGCGGGGGTTACAATGAGCAGTTCTTC	CASSGTSGGYNEQFF
TRBV29-1	TRBD1	NA	TRBJ2-5	TGCAGCGTTGATCGACAGGGGGGGGAGACCCAGTACTTC	CSVDRQGGETQYF
TRBV4-1	TRBD1	few	TRBJ1-1	TGCGCCAGCGGGGGATGGGGACAGAAGAACACTGAAGCTTTCTTT	CASGGWGQKNTEAFF
TRBV5-1	NA	NA	TRBJ2-7	TGCGCCAGCAGCTATCCCCGGGACCCCTACGAGCAGTACTTC	CASSYPRDPYEQYF
TRBV4-3	NA	few	TRBJ2-5	TGCGCCAGCAGCCAAGCGGGGCGGGCCACCCCACAAGAGACCCAGTACTTC	CASSQAGRATPQETQYF
TRBV19	NA	few	TRBJ2-7	TGTGCCAGTAGTCCCCAGAGGGGCCACGAGCAGTACTTC	CASSPQRGHEQYF
TRBV29-1	NA	NA	TRBJ1-2	TGCAGCGTTGACAGGGATGACTACACCTTC	CSVDRDDYTF
TRBV28	TRBD2	NA	TRBJ2-3	TGTGCCAGCAGTTCCGGGACTACTACGCAGTATTTT	CASSSGTTTQYF
TRBV7-3	NA	few	TRBJ2-6	TGTGCCAGCAGCCCAGACTCTGGGGCCAACGTCCTGACTTTC	CASSPDSGANVLTF
TRBV2	NA	few	TRBJ1-1	TGTGCCAGCAGTAAGGGGCAGGGAAACACTGAAGCTTTCTTT	CASSKGQGNTEAFF
TRBV5-5	NA	NA	TRBJ2-3	TGTGCCAGCAGCTTGTATAGCACAGATACGCAGTATTTT	CASSLYSTDTQYF
TRBV5-1	NA	NA	TRBJ1-6	TGCGCCAGCAGCTTATTAGCCGGGACCCTCCACTTT	CASSLLAGTLHF
TRBV14	NA	few	TRBJ1-5	TGTGCCAGCAGCCCCGGGACGCAACCGCGGCAGCCCCAGCATTTT	CASSPGTQPRQPQHF
TRBV30	TRBD2	once	TRBJ2-5	TGTGCCTGGAGCCCAACTAGCGGGGGAGAGACCCAGTACTTC	CAWSPTSGGETQYF
TRBV10-3	TRBD1	few	TRBJ1-2	TGTGCCACCTCGCTGGACGGGACAGGGGTAGATGGCTACACCTTC	CATSLDGTGVDGYTF
TRBV5-1	TRBD2	NA	TRBJ2-7	TGCGCCAGCAGCTCAGCGGGGGGCGTCTCTGAGCAGTACTTC	CASSSAGGVSEQYF
TRBV5-1	NA	NA	TRBJ1-2	TGCGCCAGCAGCCCAATGGTGGGCGAGTACACCTTC	CASSPMVGEYTF
TRBV7-9	NA	NA	TRBJ2-3	TGTGCCAGCAGCCAGGAGGTAGATACGCAGTATTTT	CASSQEVDTQYF
TRBV4-1	NA	few	TRBJ1-6	TGCGCCAGCAGCCAGGGTGGGGCCGGTGGTAGCTATAATTCACCCCTCCACTTT	CASSQGGAGGSYNSPLHF
TRBV19	NA	few	TRBJ1-1	TGTGCCAGTAGTTCGGCAGTTTGGAACACTGAAGCTTTCTTT	CASSSAVWNTEAFF
TRBV9	NA	NA	TRBJ1-1	TGTGCCAGCAGCCCCTACAGGGTTGGCACTGAAGCTTTCTTT	CASSPYRVGTEAFF